Below, 27 T cell receptor beta chains from the same sample are listed, as sequenced in a study of blood T cell repertoires in COVID-19. Data came from immunoSEQ multiplex PCR; TCRdb stores just in-frame clones and leaves some out. The table has 60,000 or so clones, more than 80% seen once. Sample: peripheral blood. The origin of the receptors is a man older than 75 with acute or convalescent COVID-19.

This clone was found a few times. The genes are TRBV7-9 and TRBJ1-2; 7 bases are a match to TRBD1. The V gene's germline CDR1 is SEHNR and CDR2 FQNEAQ (reference sequence). This CDR3 is built from 13 residues. V shed 4 bases, J shed 5 bases, and the junction held 4 bases outside the gene matches. CDR3 sequence (DNA): TGTGCCAGCAGCTCGGACAGGAGGTATGGCTACACCTTC. Protein sequence: CASSSDRRYGYTF. Complete variable domain (other parts from reference TRBV7-9 and TRBJ1-2): DTGVSQNPRHKITKRGQNVTFRCDPISEHNRLYWYRQTLGQGPEFLTYFQNEAQLEKSRLLSDRFSAERPKGSFSTLEIQRTEQGDSAMYLCASSSDRRYGYTFGSGTRLTVV.

The chain combines TRBV7-2 with TRBJ2-3; tentative D call: TRBD2 (6 bases). Germline lookup yields CDR1 SGHTA and CDR2 FQGNSA. CDR3 size: 15 residues. V lost 1 base and J lost 3, with 11 bases in between. The CDR3 region has the DNA TGTGCCAGCAGCTTAGGATCGGGGAGGACAGATACGCAGTATTTT. This sequence encodes CASSLGSGRTDTQYF.

This sequence joins TRBV5-5 and TRBJ1-5, with 7 bases matching TRBD1. Trimming removed 3 bases from V and 4 bases from J; junction bases left unmatched: 10. The CDR3 has 16 amino acids. Germline-derived CDR1 and CDR2 are SGHKS and YYEKEE (reference sequence). CDR3 bases: TGTGCCAGCAGCTCTTCCGACAGGGTCGGGAATCAGCCCCAGCATTTT. The encoded protein is CASSSSDRVGNQPQHF.

This clone was counted once. The genes are TRBV6-1 and TRBJ2-7, with TRBD2 matching over 7 bases. The length of the CDR3 is 16 residues. With V trimmed by 1 base and J by 2 bases, 8 bases remained unmatched. The V gene's germline CDR1 is MNHNS and CDR2 SASEGT. The CDR3 DNA reads as TGTGCCAGCAGTGAAGAAGACGGGACTAACACCTACGAGCAGTACTTC. Translation: CASSEEDGTNTYEQYF.

The CDR3 nucleotides are TGTGCCAGTAGTACCGGACAGGGTCGCTTCACGGGCTACACCTTC. The encoded protein is CASSTGQGRFTGYTF. The genes are TRBV19 and TRBJ1-2; 8 bases fit TRBD1. V lost 4 bases, J lost 8 bases, and 12 bases stayed unmatched. The CDR3 covers 15 residues. The germline V gene has CDR1 LNHDA and CDR2 SQIVND (reference sequence).

The CDR3 is CASSEGIGGNRGYTF. In DNA form, the CDR3 reads TGTGCCAGCAGTGAAGGGATTGGGGGGAATCGGGGCTACACCTTC. The chain employs TRBV25-1 and TRBJ1-2; D is possibly TRBD1 (5 bases). The V end was cut by 2 bases, the J end by 8 bases, with 18 bases between. This CDR3 is 15 amino acids long. CDR1 and CDR2 from the germline V gene are MGHDK and SYGVNS.

The rearrangement uses TRBV9 and TRBJ1-6; D remains unclear. The CDR3 covers 15 residues. CDR1 SGDLS and CDR2 YYNGEE come from the germline V gene. Trimming took 4 bases from V and 6 from J, leaving 14 bases between them. This chain's CDR3 is CASSPARGGNSPLHF. CDR3 DNA sequence: TGTGCCAGCAGCCCCGCCCGGGGTGGTAATTCACCCCTCCACTTT.

The chain recombines TRBV15 with TRBJ2-5; the D gene is possibly TRBD1 (6 bases). This CDR3 has 14 amino acids. CDR1 is LNHNV, CDR2 YYDKDF, per germline (reference sequence). The germline V and J ends were trimmed by 7 bases and 3 bases, with 15 bases remaining between them. CDR3 loop: CATIPSTGEETQYF. The DNA for the CDR3 is TGTGCCACCATCCCGTCGACAGGAGAAGAGACCCAGTACTTC.

The V gene is TRBV6-5, the J gene TRBJ1-5; D not certain. The V end was cut by 6 bases, the J end by 0 bases, with 12 bases between. From germline, CDR1 is MNHEY and CDR2 SVGAGI. The CDR3 length is 15 residues. The CDR3 bases are TGTGCCAGCAGAAAACAGCAAAATAGCAATCAGCCCCAGCATTTT. It is translated as CASRKQQNSNQPQHF.

This clone appeared once. The chain couples TRBV27 to TRBJ2-1, with 7 bases that match TRBD1. V gave up 5 bases and J gave up 7 bases; unmatched junction bases: 5. The CDR3 contains 13 residues. CDR1 and CDR2 (germline): MNHEY, SMNVEV (reference sequence). The CDR3 here is CASSTQGWNEQFF. In nucleotides, the CDR3 is TGTGCCAGCAGTACACAGGGGTGGAATGAGCAGTTCTTC.

About this clone: Within the sample, other DNA sequences also encode this same CDR3. The chain recombines TRBV6-6 with TRBJ2-3; the match to TRBD2 covers 10 bases. This CDR3 comprises 16 residues. V shed 5 bases, J shed 1 base, and the junction held 6 bases outside the gene matches. The germline V gene encodes CDR1 MNHNY and CDR2 SVGAGI (reference sequence). CDR3 DNA sequence: TGTGCCAGCAGTACCCAGCGGGGGGGCCGCACAGATACGCAGTATTTT. This translates into CASSTQRGGRTDTQYF.

The V call is TRBV14, the J call TRBJ1-4, with D unresolved. Trimming removed 4 bases from V and 8 bases from J, with 5 bases in between. The CDR3 extends over 11 amino acids. Per germline, CDR1 SGHDN and CDR2 FVKESK. The CDR3 spells CASSPGEKLFF. CDR3 nucleotide sequence: TGTGCCAGCAGCCCGGGGGAAAAACTGTTTTTT.

V usage is TRBV5-1 and J usage is TRBJ2-7; TRBD1 matches at 8 bases. The CDR3 extends over 16 amino acids. V lost 0 bases, J lost 6 bases, and 11 bases stayed unmatched. Germline V CDR1 and CDR2: SGHRS, YFSETQ. The CDR3: CASSLAAGTGGREQYF. In DNA, the CDR3 is TGCGCCAGCAGCTTGGCTGCCGGGACAGGAGGACGCGAGCAGTACTTC.

The chain combines TRBV27 with TRBJ2-7, with 7 nucleotides matching TRBD1. Trimming at V came to 5 bases and at J to 6 bases, leaving 7 bases not matched to a gene. The CDR3 length is 13 residues. Germline V gives CDR1 MNHEY, CDR2 SMNVEV (reference sequence). The chain's CDR3 is CASSLSGTAEQYF. Written as DNA, the CDR3 is TGTGCCAGCAGTCTCTCCGGGACAGCCGAGCAGTACTTC.

J is TRBJ1-4 and V is TRBV6-5; D may be TRBD1 (6 bases). Per germline, CDR1 MNHEY and CDR2 SVGAGI. This CDR3 spans 13 amino acids. Trimming shortened V by 6 bases and J by 5 bases, and 10 bases separated the two germline ends. The DNA for the CDR3 is TGTGCCAGCAGGGGGGCTCTAAATGAAAAACTGTTTTTT. Its translation: CASRGALNEKLFF.

This clone was found once. This chain uses TRBV5-1 with TRBJ1-1; D ambiguous. The V gene's germline CDR1 is SGHRS and CDR2 YFSETQ. Trimming left V 2 bases short and J 3 bases short, with 11 bases between. The CDR3 has 14 amino acids. CDR3 protein: CASSLEGLDTEAFF. For the CDR3, the DNA is TGCGCCAGCAGCTTAGAGGGTCTGGACACTGAAGCTTTCTTT.

This chain uses TRBV2 with TRBJ1-5, with D perhaps TRBD1 (6 bases). CDR3 length: 19 amino acids. Trimming removed 5 bases at V and 0 bases at J, with 23 bases between. Germline assignment: CDR1 SNHLY and CDR2 FYNNEI. CDR3 protein: CASSRGVRGRTLSNQPQHF. The CDR3 bases are TGTGCCAGCAGTCGAGGGGTCAGGGGCCGGACCCTTAGCAATCAGCCCCAGCATTTT.

The genes are TRBV10-3 and TRBJ1-5, with D possibly being TRBD1 (6 bases). Germline CDR1 reads ENHRY; CDR2 reads SYGVKD. The CDR3 is 15 residues long. V was trimmed by 2 bases and J by 3 bases, leaving 11 bases between them. Written as DNA, the CDR3 is TGTGCCATCAGTGAGAATGCAGGGGCCAATCAGCCCCAGCATTTT. It codes for CAISENAGANQPQHF.

The chain uses TRBV6-5 and TRBJ1-2, with 7 positions matching TRBD1. The CDR3 is 15 amino acids. Germline trimming cut 2 bases from V and 4 bases from J; bases unmatched to any gene: 7. Germline V lookup: CDR1 MNHEY, CDR2 SVGAGI. CDR3 nucleotides: TGTGCCAGCAGTTACGCGGGACAGCACTTCTATGGCTACACCTTC. It codes for CASSYAGQHFYGYTF.

This clone was counted at least ten times. The chain employs TRBV4-1 and TRBJ2-2, with 7 bases lining up with TRBD1. With 4 bases clipped from V and 4 bases from J, the junction kept 6 bases outside the gene matches. CDR3 size: 15 residues. CDR1 and CDR2 (germline): MGHRA, YSYEKL. The CDR3, as DNA: TGCGCCAGCAGCCTACGGGACAGTTCCACCGGGGAGCTGTTTTTT. Residues: CASSLRDSSTGELFF.

This chain connects TRBV20-1 to TRBJ1-1; tentatively, D is TRBD1 (6 bases). Germline-derived CDR1 and CDR2 are DFQATT and SNEGSKA (reference sequence). The CDR3 runs to 14 residues. Deletions cut 3 bases from V and 3 bases from J, with 14 bases between. CDR3 nucleotides: TGCAGTGCTAGTCAGCGGGGGCCGTACACTGAAGCTTTCTTT. This gives the protein CSASQRGPYTEAFF.

V is TRBV10-2 and J is TRBJ1-2, with 7 bases that match TRBD1. V dropped 4 bases and J dropped 4; count of bases not matched to a gene: 9. Germline CDR1 is WSHSY and CDR2 is SAAADI. The CDR3 loop spans 15 amino acids. DNA of the CDR3: TGCGCCAGCAGTGGGTGGGACAGACTAAGCTATGGCTACACCTTC. Amino acid sequence: CASSGWDRLSYGYTF.

This rearrangement joins TRBV19 to TRBJ1-2, with D tentatively TRBD1 (6 bases). CDR3 size: 15 residues. Germline loops: CDR1 LNHDA, CDR2 SQIVND (reference sequence). V lost 0 bases to trimming and J lost 8 bases, with 16 bases between them. The CDR3 spells CASSIDRQGRGGYTF. DNA for the CDR3: TGTGCCAGTAGTATAGATAGGCAGGGGAGAGGAGGCTACACCTTC.

The V gene is TRBV29-1, the J gene TRBJ2-7; 7 bases are a match to TRBD2. The CDR3 has 12 residues. Germline V lookup: CDR1 SQVTM, CDR2 ANQGSEA. The ends lost 4 bases at V and 7 bases at J; junction bases unmatched: 7. The DNA of the CDR3 is TGCAGCGTTGGGTCAGGGACTAAGGAGCAGTACTTC. Translating it yields CSVGSGTKEQYF.

The J gene is TRBJ1-1, the V gene TRBV11-2, with D tentatively TRBD1 (6 bases). Looked up from germline, CDR1 is SGHAT and CDR2 is FQNNGV. The V end lost 2 bases, the J end lost 3 bases, and 13 bases lay between the germline ends. The CDR3 sequence is 15 residues long. Here the CDR3 DNA reads TGTGCCAGCAGCTTATATACAGGGAGGGACACTGAAGCTTTCTTT. It codes for CASSLYTGRDTEAFF.

This chain links TRBV7-9 with TRBJ1-1; no reliable D call. Per germline, CDR1 SEHNR and CDR2 FQNEAQ (reference sequence). The V end was cut by 1 base, the J end by 4 bases, with 7 bases between. This CDR3 comprises 13 residues. DNA of the CDR3: TGTGCCAGCAGCTTAGGGGCAGGCACTGAAGCTTTCTTT. As protein: CASSLGAGTEAFF.

The chain joins TRBV18 to TRBJ1-1; D is undetermined. The CDR3 spans 16 residues. CDR1 is KGHSH, CDR2 LQKENI, per germline. The V and J ends lost 6 bases and 0 bases respectively, with 17 bases between them. The DNA for the CDR3 is TGTGCCAGCTCGCCAATGGCATGGGAGATGAACACTGAAGCTTTCTTT. Translating it yields CASSPMAWEMNTEAFF.